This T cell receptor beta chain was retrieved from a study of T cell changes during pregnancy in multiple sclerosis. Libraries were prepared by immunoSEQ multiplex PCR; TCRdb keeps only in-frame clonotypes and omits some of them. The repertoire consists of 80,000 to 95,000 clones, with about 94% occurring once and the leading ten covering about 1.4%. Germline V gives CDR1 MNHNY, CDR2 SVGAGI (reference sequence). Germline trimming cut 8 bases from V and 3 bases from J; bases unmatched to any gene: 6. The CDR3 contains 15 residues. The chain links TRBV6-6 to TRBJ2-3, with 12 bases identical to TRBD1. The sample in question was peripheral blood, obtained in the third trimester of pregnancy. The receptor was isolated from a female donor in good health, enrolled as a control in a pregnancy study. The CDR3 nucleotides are TGTGCCAGCTGGGGGACAGGGGGCTTGACAGATACGCAGTATTTT. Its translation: CASWGTGGLTDTQYF.